Below are 18 T cell receptor beta chains sequenced from a single sample in a study of identical twins. A single record per CDR3 protein comes from TCRdb applying MiXCR to the 5' RACE reads. Of 1.5 million to 2 million distinct CDR3 sequences in the sample, under 35% are singletons; the top ten hold over 0.25%. The sample was cord blood. These TCRs come from a newborn girl in good health.

The chain recombines TRBV7-8 with TRBJ1-1; 7 nucleotides agree with TRBD1. J gave up 0 bases and V 5 bases, and 6 bases lay outside the gene matches. This CDR3 region has 15 residues. The germline gives CDR1 SGHVS, CDR2 FQNEAQ. The CDR3 DNA sequence: TGTGCCAGCAGCACACTGGACAGGCTGAACACTGAAGCTTTCTTT. Protein: CASSTLDRLNTEAFF.

This clonotype has only a few counts. The rearrangement joins TRBV24-1 to TRBJ2-3, with D possibly matching TRBD2 (6 bases). Germline CDR1 is KGHDR and CDR2 is SFDVKD. The V and J ends lost 3 bases and 0 bases respectively, with 12 bases between them. The CDR3 covers 16 residues. CDR3 sequence: CATSDPRAGSTDTQYF. The CDR3 coding sequence is TGTGCCACCAGTGATCCCCGCGCGGGGAGCACAGATACGCAGTATTTT.

CDR3 bases: TGTGCCAGCAGTTACTGGGGGGCTGGGGCCAACGTCCTGACTTTC. Protein: CASSYWGAGANVLTF. V usage is TRBV6-5 and J usage is TRBJ2-6; TRBD2 might be the D (6 bases). The V end lost 1 base, the J end lost 2 bases, and 6 bases lay between the germline ends. CDR1 MNHEY and CDR2 SVGAGI come from the germline V gene. The CDR3 consists of 15 residues.

The DNA of the CDR3 is TGTGCCAGCAGCTTGTGGGGGAGGATCGCCAATCAGCCCCAGCATTTT. Its protein product is CASSLWGRIANQPQHF. The chain employs TRBV5-4 and TRBJ1-5; maybe TRBD1 (5 bases). Germline V gene lookup returns CDR1 SGHNT and CDR2 YYREEE (reference sequence). The CDR3 contains 16 residues. With 1 base removed from V and 3 bases from J, the gap between germline ends came to 14 bases. The full variable domain, with the rest looked up from reference TRBV5-4 and TRBJ1-5, is ETGVTQSPTHLIKTRGQQVTLRCSSQSGHNTVSWYQQALGQGPQFIFQYYREEENGRGNFPPRFSGLQFPNYSSELNVNALELDDSALYLCASSLWGRIANQPQHFGDGTRLSIL.

The V gene is TRBV20-1, the J gene TRBJ2-7; 10 positions match TRBD2. Per the germline V gene, CDR1 is DFQATT and CDR2 is SNEGSKA (reference sequence). The CDR3 consists of 14 residues. Germline trimming cut 5 bases from V and 0 bases from J; bases unmatched to any gene: 4. In DNA, the CDR3 is TGCAGTGCTGGATCTAGCGGGAGCTCCTACGAGCAGTACTTC. Translating it yields CSAGSSGSSYEQYF.

The table lists this clonotype with a few counts. The chain recombines TRBV6-6 with TRBJ2-6; TRBD2 aligns across 8 bases. Germline CDR1 and CDR2: MNHNY and SVGAGI (reference sequence). This CDR3 is 14 amino acids long. Trimming cost V 5 bases and J 3 bases; bases outside gene matches: 0. The CDR3 here is CASSSGGGANVLTF. In DNA, the CDR3 is TGTGCCAGCAGTAGCGGGGGTGGGGCCAACGTCCTGACTTTC.

The genes are TRBV4-1 and TRBJ2-3; D unresolved. V lost 4 bases to trimming and J lost 2 bases, with 13 bases between them. The CDR3 has 15 amino acids. Germline V gives CDR1 MGHRA, CDR2 YSYEKL. CDR3 in DNA: TGCGCCAGCAGCCTAGGTCCGGGCCTCACAGATACGCAGTATTTT. Encoded protein: CASSLGPGLTDTQYF.

This clonotype was picked up a small number of times. The chain links TRBV20-1 to TRBJ2-5, with TRBD2 identical over 9 bases. The end of the DNA is better explained by TRBJ2-7, so the J call may be wrong. This CDR3 has 14 amino acids. Looked up from germline, CDR1 is DFQATT and CDR2 is SNEGSKA (reference sequence). CDR3 protein: CSAALASGINEQYF. The DNA of the CDR3 is TGCAGTGCAGCCCTTGCTAGCGGGATCAACGAGCAGTACTTC.

This clonotype has more than one count but fewer than ten. The chain carries TRBV27 and TRBJ2-3; D not resolved. Germline CDR1 reads MNHEY; CDR2 reads SMNVEV (reference sequence). V was cut by 8 bases and J by 4 bases, with 10 bases left in between. The CDR3 totals 12 residues. The CDR3 spells CASSQRPDTQYF. CDR3 nucleotide sequence: TGTGCCAGCTCCCAGAGGCCAGATACGCAGTATTTT.

This clonotype was detected only a few times. The chain combines TRBV7-9 with TRBJ2-1; 7 nucleotides align to TRBD1. V trimming: 5 bases; J trimming: 6 bases; junction bases outside the gene matches: 13. The CDR3 has 16 residues. CDR1 is SEHNR and CDR2 is FQNEAQ in the germline V gene (reference sequence). CDR3 loop: CASSPPWTGTGNEQFF. The CDR3 DNA reads as TGTGCCAGCAGCCCCCCTTGGACAGGAACAGGCAATGAGCAGTTCTTC.

The V gene is TRBV4-2, the J gene TRBJ2-7; TRBD2 aligns across 12 bases. Germline CDR1 is LGHNA and CDR2 is YNFKEQ. Trimming took 3 bases from V and 2 from J; bases not matched to a gene: 8. The CDR3 is made up of 17 amino acids. The CDR3 loop is CASSQRLAGESAYEQYF. CDR3 nucleotide sequence: TGTGCCAGCAGCCAGCGACTAGCGGGAGAGTCGGCCTACGAGCAGTACTTC.

This clonotype was detected ten times or more. The chain combines TRBV20-1 with TRBJ1-5; no firm D call. Germline CDR1 reads DFQATT; CDR2 reads SNEGSKA (reference sequence). The CDR3 totals 12 residues. V lost 3 bases and J 1 base, leaving 4 bases between the germline ends. The CDR3: CSARKSNQPQHF. The DNA of the CDR3 is TGCAGTGCTAGGAAGAGCAATCAGCCCCAGCATTTT.

CDR3 nucleotides: TGTGCCAGCAGCCCCTGGGACAGGGGTGATGAAAAACTGTTTTTT. Translation: CASSPWDRGDEKLFF. The chain recombines TRBV7-9 with TRBJ1-4; 10 nucleotides match TRBD1. Per germline, CDR1 SEHNR and CDR2 FQNEAQ (reference sequence). There are 15 residues in the CDR3. J gave up 6 bases and V 5 bases, and 6 bases lay outside the gene matches.

The table lists this clonotype with many counts. The rearrangement uses TRBV10-3 and TRBJ2-7, with 7 bases identical to TRBD1. The junction had 0 bases not matched to a gene; V was cut back by 2 bases and J by 5 bases. CDR3 length: 12 amino acids. Germline values: CDR1 ENHRY, CDR2 SYGVKD. In DNA, the CDR3 is TGTGCCATCAGTGAGGACAGGGACGAGCAGTACTTC. Protein product: CAISEDRDEQYF.

This clonotype has only a few counts. The V and J genes are TRBV5-1 and TRBJ2-1; 7 bases agree with TRBD1. CDR1 SGHRS and CDR2 YFSETQ come from the germline V gene. The trim removed 4 bases at V and 0 bases at J, leaving 4 bases unmatched. The CDR3 runs to 15 residues. The DNA of the CDR3 is TGCGCCAGCAGCGCCACAGGGGACTCCTACAATGAGCAGTTCTTC. Residues: CASSATGDSYNEQFF.

This clonotype was seen a few times. The gene calls are TRBV4-1 and TRBJ1-2; possible D gene TRBD1, 5 bases. The V gene's germline CDR1 is MGHRA and CDR2 YSYEKL. V gave up 0 bases and J gave up 1 base, with 9 bases separating them. The CDR3 extends over 15 amino acids. The CDR3 here is CASSQEVQDNYGYTF. The CDR3 DNA sequence: TGCGCCAGCAGCCAAGAAGTACAGGATAACTATGGCTACACCTTC.

This clonotype was counted between two and nine times. This chain joins TRBV12-3 or TRBV12-4 and TRBJ2-7, with 11 bases lining up with TRBD2. The CDR3 has 15 residues. Unmatched junction bases numbered 3, after V lost 5 bases and J lost 0 bases. The CDR3 DNA reads as TGTGCCAGCAGTACTACTAGCGGGAGCTCCTACGAGCAGTACTTC. As protein: CASSTTSGSSYEQYF.

This clonotype was found many times. V gene TRBV24-1 combines with J gene TRBJ2-1; D may be TRBD2 (6 bases). The CDR3 is made up of 16 amino acids. Trimming cost V 2 bases and J 0 bases, with 10 bases left between them. The germline CDR1 and CDR2 sequences are KGHDR and SFDVKD. The CDR3 region is CATSDSHSGSYNEQFF. CDR3 bases: TGTGCCACCAGTGATTCCCATAGCGGCTCCTACAATGAGCAGTTCTTC.